This T cell receptor (beta chain) was sequenced in a study of vaccination and CD4 T cells after COVID-19 (dated by TCRdb to the early 2020s). As for the study more broadly: Every convalescent patient had a positive nasal swab PCR test for SARS-CoV-2, with mild disease in 8 to 10 patients and severe disease in one. In around 9 COVID-19 convalescent patients and several infection-naive healthy vaccine recipients, researchers compared the spike-specific CD4+ TCR repertoire from before mRNA vaccination with the repertoire from after. In control cultures, a CEFX viral epitope pool was used as positive control, an HIV-1 Nef peptide pool was used as negative control, or no peptide was added. In the convalescent cohort there were six males and four females, among whom were two Hispanic individuals, seven Caucasians, two Asians and one multiracial person. Participants received two doses of either the Pfizer-BioNTech BNT162b2 vaccine (n=8) or the Moderna mRNA-1273 vaccine (n=2). Post-vaccine blood samples were taken a median of around 77 days after the second vaccine dose, with a range of about 12 to 250 days. Post-COVID blood samples were collected from convalescent patients a median of around 96 days after diagnosis, with a range of roughly 30 to 161 days. For stimulating the cultures, overlapping spike peptide pools were used, derived from SARS-CoV-2 as well as from the common cold coronaviruses HCoV-NL63, HCoV-OC43 and HCoV-229E.

On this clonotype itself: This clone's antigen is unknown. Per-nucleotide qualities are absent, and no much larger clonotype sits a single base away.

The treatment or condition label, as the study defines it: roughly 11-day PBMC culture with coronavirus spike peptide pools or control peptides (ViraFEST assay). To expand antigen-specific T cells with peptide pools and then pick out the expanded clonotypes through TCR sequencing, the study relied on the ViraFEST assay. The positive SARS-CoV-2 PCR tests of the convalescent patients were dated from March to December 2020, before the Alpha, Beta and Delta variants emerged in the United States. Roughly 2.1 million PBMCs per well were cultured in IMDM with approximately 5% human AB serum and 7.5 to 10 IU/ml IL-2, plus 10 ug/ml peptide pools. Half of the culture medium was replaced with fresh IL-2-containing medium on days 3 and 7. Once the cells had been in culture for ten to eleven days, the EasySep CD4+ T cell isolation kit was used to isolate CD4+ T cells by negative selection. PBMCs were separated from whole blood using Ficoll-Paque Plus gradient centrifugation and then either used fresh or cryopreserved at -140C. Culture conditions were generally each tested in triplicate wells.

CDR1 and CDR2, per the germline V gene, are SGHTA and FQGNSA. Between the V and J ends, shortened by 3 bases and 2 bases respectively, the junction contains 12 bases. CDR3 length: 15 amino acids, cysteine to phenylalanine. Only CDR3 DNA is held: 45 bases, read in frame from base 1. Receptors were amplified or captured by PCR. TCR sequencing of DNA from cultured CD4+ T cells used the Oncomine TCR Beta short-read assay at the Johns Hopkins FTIC core. The QIAamp micro DNA kit was used to extract genomic DNA from the cultured CD4+ T cells. Oncomine TCR Beta libraries from cultured CD4+ T cells were pooled with unique dual indexes and sequenced on an Illumina iSeq 100. On the study's bioinformatics: Non-productive sequences were removed, and CDR3s not starting with C, not ending with F or W, or shorter than 7 amino acids were discarded. Antigen-specific clonotypes were identified using the MANAFEST web application through comparison of peptide-stimulated wells with reference and other culture wells. An FDR below 0.05, an odds ratio above 5, and a productive frequency above 0.1% in at least two of three replicate wells were required for clones to be considered positive. Cross-reactive clonotypes were defined as significantly expanded in both SARS-CoV-2 spike wells and at least one common cold coronavirus spike condition. Similarity between CDR3 sequences was evaluated in R version 3.6.1 using Levenshtein distances (stringdist) and unrooted phylogenetic trees (ape). Using fastp trimming at Q25 and MiXCR clonotype assembly, TCRdb reanalyzed the public sequencing data and kept in-frame beta chains. Entries are consolidated by CDR3 protein sequence, retaining the most common genes and DNA. TCRdb, rather than the study authors, made the V and J calls. In this sample the table shows roughly 16,000 distinct CDR3 sequences, less than 40% of which occur a single time. The ten largest make up 15% to 19% of the sample.

General study outcomes and caveats: Nearly all vaccine-specific clones in convalescent patients (304 of 307) were mono-reactive for SARS-CoV-2 spike rather than cross-reactive with common cold coronaviruses. The median number of SARS-CoV-2-reactive clonotypes rose from 20 to 25 after infection to 38 after vaccination, but the change was not significant. Among the post-vaccine SARS-CoV-2-reactive clones in convalescent patients, a median 86.3% showed up only after vaccination, which suggests vaccine-specific priming. Relatively few convalescent patients were included in the study, and early timepoints after natural infection were not analyzed.

The TCR sequence derives from a human donor with COVID-19. The sequenced sample consisted of cultured CD4+ T cells from blood. The rearrangement joined TRBV7-2 to TRBJ2-3; the D element might be TRBD1 or TRBD2, as each aligns at 6 bases. The nucleotide sequence is given as TGTGCCAGCAGCTTTGGGGGGCGGTTCACAGATACGCAGTATTTT. This gives the protein CASSFGGRFTDTQYF. Here the CDR3 is joined to the reference TRBV7-2 and TRBJ2-3 genes, and the full variable domain is: GAGVSQSPSNKVTEKGKDVELRCDPISGHTALYWYRQSLGQGLEFLIYFQGNSAPDKSGLPSDRFSAERTGGSVSTLTIQRTQQEDSAVYLCASSFGGRFTDTQYFGPGTRLTVL.